A single sample gave rise to the 14 T cell receptor beta chains below, sequenced in a study of T cells in Graves' hyperthyroidism and ophthalmopathy. TCR beta CDR3 regions were amplified from RNA transcripts. A set of HTBI primers served as the primers for a first-round RT-PCR of the TCR CDR3. One entry per CDR3 protein results from TCRdb running MiXCR on the multiplex PCR reads. The sample includes approximately 320,000 distinct CDR3 sequences, around 16% of them seen just once. Sequenced input: blood. The source is a man aged 30 to 45 with Graves' hyperthyroidism.

Only a few counts were recorded for this clonotype. The rearrangement links TRBV10-3 to TRBJ2-7; 8 nucleotides line up with TRBD2. CDR1 and CDR2 from the germline V gene are ENHRY and SYGVKD. This CDR3 is 15 amino acids long. Trimming at V came to 6 bases and at J to 2 bases, leaving 9 bases not matched to a gene. The CDR3 DNA reads TGTGCCATCAGGGGAGGTGGCGGGGGGACCTACGAGCAGTACTTC. Its protein product is CAIRGGGGGTYEQYF.

This clonotype came up a few times. V usage is TRBV4-1 and J usage is TRBJ2-5; D is ambiguous. The V gene lost 5 bases and the J gene lost 2 bases, with 15 bases spanning the gap. From germline, CDR1 is MGHRA and CDR2 YSYEKL. CDR3 size: 15 residues. The DNA of the CDR3 is TGCGCCAGCAGCATAGTAGACGGATTTCAAGAGACCCAGTACTTC. It encodes CASSIVDGFQETQYF.

This clonotype appeared a few times. A read error is possible here, since a much larger clone lies one base away. This chain links TRBV30 with TRBJ1-1; D remains unclear. The CDR3 is 13 amino acids. Per germline, CDR1 GTSNPN and CDR2 SVGIG (reference sequence). CDR3 nucleotide sequence: TGTGCCTGGACCCCATGGGTGAACACTAAAGCTTTCTTT. Translating gives CAWTPWVNTKAFF.

The sample holds a few counts of this clonotype. The rearrangement joins TRBV6-5 to TRBJ1-1; D not resolved. The V end was cut by 2 bases, the J end by 6 bases, with 13 bases between. The germline V gene has CDR1 MNHEY and CDR2 SVGAGI. The CDR3 is 14 residues long. The CDR3 is CASSYGRHSPEAFF. The CDR3 coding sequence is TGTGCCAGCAGTTACGGTCGTCATAGCCCTGAAGCTTTCTTT.

This clonotype was detected only a few times. Just one base apart from a much larger clone, this may be a read error. The rearrangement links TRBV7-3 to TRBJ2-3, with D perhaps matching TRBD1 (5 bases). This CDR3 is 15 amino acids long. Germline V lookup: CDR1 SGHTA, CDR2 FQGTGA. The CDR3: CASSLTKGFSDTQCF. In DNA, the CDR3 is TGTGCCAGCAGCTTAACGAAGGGGTTTTCAGATACGCAGTGTTTT. Full variable domain (rest looked up from reference TRBV7-3 and TRBJ2-3): GAGVSQTPSNKVTEKGKYVELRCDPISGHTALYWYRQSLGQGPEFLIYFQGTGAADDSGLPNDRFFAVRPEGSVSTLKIQRTERGDSAVYLCASSLTKGFSDTQCFGPGTRLTVL.

The chain has TRBV4-1 and TRBJ2-7; TRBD1 aligns across 10 bases. This CDR3 is built from 14 residues. V trimming: 5 bases; J trimming: 6 bases; junction bases outside the gene matches: 7. Germline CDR1 and CDR2: MGHRA and YSYEKL. The CDR3 region is CASSDGQGDPEQYF. The CDR3 DNA reads as TGCGCCAGCAGCGACGGACAGGGGGACCCCGAGCAGTACTTC.

This chain uses TRBV7-9 with TRBJ1-1, with no clear D. The CDR3 runs to 15 residues. With 5 bases removed from V and 1 base from J, the gap between germline ends came to 14 bases. CDR1 and CDR2 from the germline V gene are SEHNR and FQNEAQ (reference sequence). CDR3 region: CASSPLTRSNTEAFF. The CDR3 nucleotides are TGTGCCAGCAGCCCTCTTACCAGGTCGAACACTGAAGCTTTCTTT. The whole variable domain, remainder taken from reference TRBV7-9 and TRBJ1-1, is DTGVSQNPRHKITKRGQNVTFRCDPISEHNRLYWYRQTLGQGPEFLTYFQNEAQLEKSRLLSDRFSAERPKGSFSTLEIQRTEQGDSAMYLCASSPLTRSNTEAFFGQGTRLTVV.

CDR3 in DNA: TGTGCCAGCAGCTCGGCGACTCGGACTGCTAGCACAGATACGCAGTATTTT. Encoded protein: CASSSATRTASTDTQYF. The chain recombines TRBV5-5 with TRBJ2-3; weak D call: TRBD2 (5 bases). Germline values: CDR1 SGHKS, CDR2 YYEKEE (reference sequence). V gave up 3 bases and J gave up 0 bases, with 17 bases separating them. The CDR3 contains 17 residues.

This clonotype was seen repeatedly, ten times or more. The chain recombines TRBV7-2 with TRBJ2-2; 7 positions match TRBD2. CDR3 length: 16 amino acids. The V and J ends lost 0 bases and 1 base, in that order; junction bases with no gene match: 2. CDR1 is SGHTA, CDR2 FQGNSA, per germline. The CDR3 DNA reads TGTGCCAGCAGCTTAGCGCCGGGAGGGAACACCGGGGAGCTGTTTTTT. As protein: CASSLAPGGNTGELFF.

The table lists this clonotype with many counts. This rearrangement joins TRBV6-1 to TRBJ1-5; maybe TRBD1 (5 bases). The CDR3 length is 21 residues. V was clipped by 0 bases and J by 7 bases, with 31 bases between them. Germline V gene data show CDR1 as MNHNS and CDR2 as SASEGT. DNA of the CDR3: TGTGCCAGCAGTGAAGCGGTGCCAGGGTCTGACCACACACACATTCTCCAGCCCCAGCATTTT. Protein sequence: CASSEAVPGSDHTHILQPQHF.

This clonotype was picked up many times. The rearrangement uses TRBV5-1 and TRBJ2-7; D is ambiguous. V was shortened by 0 bases and J by 8 bases, with 18 bases between the two germline ends. The germline CDR1 and CDR2 sequences are SGHRS and YFSETQ. There are 15 residues in the CDR3. The CDR3 bases are TGCGCCAGCAGCTTGGCCGACGGCCCCTACGAAAAGCAGTACTTC. This encodes CASSLADGPYEKQYF.

The rearrangement uses TRBV28 and TRBJ2-6, with D perhaps matching TRBD2 (6 bases). This CDR3 region has 15 residues. V was cut by 6 bases and J by 2 bases, with 11 bases left in between. Germline CDR1 is MDHEN and CDR2 is SYDVKM. CDR3 loop: CASRARGTGANVLTF. The CDR3 bases are TGTGCCAGCAGGGCCCGGGGGACTGGGGCCAACGTCCTGACTTTC.

This clonotype was detected many times. V and J are TRBV5-1 and TRBJ2-3, with D perhaps matching TRBD1 or TRBD2 (5 bases each). CDR3 length equals 13 residues. Trimming took 4 bases from V and 2 from J, leaving 8 bases between them. Germline CDR1 and CDR2: SGHRS and YFSETQ. The CDR3 is CASSRGDTDTQYF. Written as DNA, the CDR3 is TGCGCCAGCAGCAGGGGAGACACAGATACGCAGTATTTT.

This clonotype was detected a few times. The rearrangement joins TRBV20-1 to TRBJ2-1; 8 bases fit TRBD2. There are 13 residues in the CDR3. Germline CDR1 is DFQATT and CDR2 is SNEGSKA (reference sequence). The chain's CDR3 is CSPGLAGRDEQFF. DNA for the CDR3: TGCAGCCCAGGACTAGCTGGAAGAGACGAGCAGTTCTTC.